The following is a TCR beta chain sequence with its context. Antigen specificity is unknown. These data originate in a study of cytomegalovirus exposure and HLA in healthy donors. Across the whole study: Among about 200 million T cells, an earlier analysis found approximately 110 million unique TCR beta sequences. Study-level points and caveats: A few CMV-associated chains were confirmed in vitro to be specific for CMV antigens. The study designated fewer than 200 TCR beta chains cytomegalovirus-associated.

Donors were nominally healthy when sampled, though unrecorded immune exposures were likely. Primers: 60 Vbeta forward and 13 Jbeta reverse. TCRdb's copy holds only in-frame clones and misses some; the assay was immunoSEQ multiplex PCR. This sample has some 100,000 clones; almost 75% occur once, and the top ten carry under 9.5%. V shed 6 bases, J shed 1 base, and the junction held 7 bases outside the gene matches. The CDR3 covers 15 residues. Germline-derived CDR1 and CDR2 are SNHLY and FYNNEI. The sequenced material came from PBMCs. The clonotype comes from a man aged 40-49 years in good health and CMV-seronegative. The rearrangement uses TRBV2 and TRBJ2-5, with 8 bases aligning to TRBD2. Here the CDR3 DNA reads TGTGCCAGCAGGGATAGCGGGGCCCCCCAAGAGACCCAGTACTTC. Translating gives CASRDSGAPQETQYF.